Listed below are T cell receptor beta chains from one sample, sequenced in a study of identical twins. Each CDR3 protein is one row after TCRdb ran MiXCR on the 5' RACE reads. The sample records 1.5 million to 2 million distinct CDR3 sequences, 25% to 35% being singletons. The sample comprised cord blood. The receptors come from a newborn girl in good health. Both conserved end residues are part of each CDR3. The D gene is left open where the match is weak. Clone sizes are given selectively: once, few, many, or a class where the clone is expanded.

v_gene	j_gene	abundance	d_gene	CDR3aa	CDR3nt
TRBV12-3/TRBV12-4	TRBJ1-2	few	NA	CASRRGDYGYTF	TGTGCCAGCAGGAGGGGGGACTATGGCTACACCTTC
TRBV6-6	TRBJ2-3	few	TRBD2	CASSTELAASTDTQYF	TGTGCCAGCAGTACAGAACTAGCGGCTAGCACAGATACGCAGTATTTT
TRBV10-3	TRBJ2-5	many	TRBD2	CAISSSGRYQETQYF	TGTGCCATCAGTTCTAGCGGGAGGTACCAAGAGACCCAGTACTTC
TRBV28	TRBJ2-3	NA	TRBD2	CASSLTSGPTDTQYF	TGTGCCAGCAGTTTGACTAGCGGGCCCACAGATACGCAGTATTTT
TRBV20-1	TRBJ2-7	NA	NA	CSARQGYNEQYF	TGCAGTGCTAGACAGGGTTACAATGAGCAGTACTTC
TRBV6-5	TRBJ2-7	NA	NA	CASSCAGKPNYEQYF	TGTGCCAGCAGTTGCGCGGGGAAACCTAACTACGAGCAGTACTTC
TRBV20-1	TRBJ2-1	NA	NA	CSARSPGGPSYNEQFF	TGCAGTGCTAGATCCCCCGGGGGCCCCTCCTACAATGAGCAGTTCTTC
TRBV7-9	TRBJ2-7	NA	NA	CASRWDQSSYNEQYF	TGTGCCAGCCGCTGGGACCAAAGCTCCTACAATGAGCAGTACTTC
TRBV28	TRBJ2-1	NA	NA	CASSSRGTQRAYEQFF	TGTGCCAGCAGCTCCCGCGGGACTCAAAGAGCATATGAGCAGTTCTTC
TRBV4-2	TRBJ2-7	NA	TRBD2	CASHRLQGLAVNEQYF	TGTGCCAGCCATCGACTCCAGGGACTAGCGGTCAATGAGCAGTACTTC
TRBV7-2	TRBJ2-3	many	NA	CASSRHTDTQYF	TGTGCCAGCTCCCGACACACAGATACGCAGTATTTT
TRBV10-2	TRBJ2-4	once	NA	CASSPGIERAKNIQYF	TGCGCCAGTTCCCCGGGCATAGAGAGGGCCAAAAACATTCAGTACTTC
TRBV6-5	TRBJ1-4	NA	NA	CASSYGAGAVEKLFF	TGTGCCAGCAGTTACGGGGCAGGAGCGGTGGAAAAACTGTTTTTT
TRBV20-1	TRBJ2-1	NA	TRBD2	CSATSGTDSYNEQFF	TGCAGTGCTACTAGCGGGACCGACTCCTACAATGAGCAGTTCTTC
TRBV28	TRBJ2-1	NA	TRBD2	CASSFPLLAGVAYNEQFF	TGTGCCAGCAGTTTCCCCCTCCTAGCGGGAGTGGCCTACAATGAGCAGTTCTTC
TRBV3-1	TRBJ2-5	NA	NA	CASSRRRGRQETQYF	TGTGCCAGCAGCCGCCGGCGGGGGCGCCAAGAGACCCAGTACTTC
TRBV5-6	TRBJ1-2	few	NA	CASSFGSPNYGYTF	TGTGCCAGCAGCTTCGGCAGCCCCAACTATGGCTACACCTTC
TRBV10-3	TRBJ2-7	NA	TRBD1	CAISAPGTAYEQYF	TGTGCCATCAGTGCACCCGGGACAGCCTACGAGCAGTACTTC
TRBV27	TRBJ1-1	NA	NA	CASSLSGGAVSTEAFF	TGTGCCAGCAGTTTATCGGGCGGGGCTGTATCCACTGAAGCTTTCTTT
TRBV6-6	TRBJ2-7	few	NA	CASSYPSSSYEQYF	TGTGCCAGCAGTTACCCCTCTTCCTCCTACGAGCAGTACTTC
TRBV10-3	TRBJ2-7	once	TRBD2	CATLKAPGPSGVNNEQYF	TGTGCCACCTTAAAAGCTCCGGGACCTAGCGGAGTGAACAATGAGCAGTACTTC
TRBV20-1	TRBJ2-7	NA	NA	CSASRPNEQYF	TGCAGTGCTAGCCGGCCCAATGAGCAGTACTTC
TRBV20-1	TRBJ1-2	NA	TRBD1	CSADAQGMSYGYTF	TGCAGTGCTGACGCACAGGGGATGAGTTATGGCTACACCTTC
TRBV20-1	TRBJ1-2	NA	NA	CSAPRERDYGSTF	TGCAGTGCTCCACGAGAGAGGGACTATGGCTCCACCTTC
TRBV12-3/TRBV12-4	TRBJ2-7	once	TRBD2	CASSATSGTEQYF	TGTGCCAGCAGTGCTACTAGCGGGACCGAGCAGTACTTC
TRBV7-2	TRBJ2-1	NA	TRBD2	CASRVTGLAANEQFF	TGTGCCAGCAGGGTGACCGGACTAGCGGCCAATGAGCAGTTCTTC
TRBV4-1	TRBJ1-5	NA	NA	CASSQDGGGLQPQHF	TGCGCCAGCAGCCAAGATGGGGGGGGGTTACAGCCCCAGCATTTT
TRBV2	TRBJ1-2	few	NA	CARREGKDGYTF	TGTGCCAGGAGAGAAGGGAAGGATGGCTACACCTTC
TRBV7-9	TRBJ2-7	NA	NA	CASSRHPRSYEQYF	TGTGCCAGCAGTCGCCATCCACGGAGCTACGAGCAGTACTTC
TRBV4-2	TRBJ2-3	few	NA	CASSQELWNTQYF	TGTGCCAGCAGCCAAGAGTTGTGGAATACGCAGTATTTT
TRBV12-3/TRBV12-4	TRBJ2-1	NA	NA	CASSSRQARGGSSYNEQFF	TGTGCCAGCAGTTCAAGACAGGCGAGGGGTGGGAGCTCCTACAATGAGCAGTTCTTC
TRBV6-7	TRBJ2-5	few	NA	CASSYRHHFRGTQYF	TGTGCCAGCAGTTATAGACACCACTTTCGGGGGACCCAGTACTTC
TRBV11-2	TRBJ1-2	NA	NA	CASSQMGYRSLNHGYTF	TGTGCCAGCAGCCAAATGGGTTATCGGAGCCTGAACCATGGCTACACCTTC
TRBV5-1	TRBJ1-1	NA	TRBD1	CASSTLIQGGLSEAFF	TGCGCCAGCAGCACCCTTATACAGGGGGGTCTTTCTGAAGCTTTCTTT
TRBV28	TRBJ2-5	NA	TRBD2	CASSPTGGRFTYNEQYF	TGTGCCAGCAGTCCGACCGGCGGGAGGTTTACCTACAATGAGCAGTACTTC
TRBV20-1	TRBJ2-5	few	NA	CSASRSTSNTQETQYF	TGCAGTGCTAGCCGAAGCACTAGCAACACCCAAGAGACCCAGTACTTC
TRBV6-2/TRBV6-3	TRBJ2-1	NA	TRBD2	CASSRILAGGGNEQFF	TGTGCCAGCAGCCGTATACTAGCGGGAGGTGGAAATGAGCAGTTCTTC
TRBV7-9	TRBJ1-1	few	NA	CASSLGGRFEAFF	TGTGCCAGCAGCTTAGGGGGACGGTTTGAAGCTTTCTTT
TRBV14	TRBJ1-2	NA	TRBD1	CASSPTGTRSYGYTF	TGTGCCAGCAGCCCGACAGGGACCCGTTCTTATGGCTACACCTTC
TRBV4-1	TRBJ1-6	NA	NA	CASSPPGDSPPHF	TGCGCCAGCAGCCCCCCAGGAGACTCACCCCCCCACTTT
TRBV29-1	TRBJ1-2	many	TRBD1	CSVEPRGLYYGYTF	TGCAGCGTCGAACCCAGGGGGCTGTACTATGGCTACACCTTC
TRBV6-6	TRBJ2-5	many	TRBD2	CASIAGGETQYF	TGTGCCAGCATAGCGGGTGGAGAGACCCAGTACTTC
TRBV11-2	TRBJ2-3	NA	NA	CASSFYICSARPGGDTQYF	NA
TRBV9	TRBJ2-7	many	NA	CASSVGQSYEQYF	TGTGCCAGCAGCGTAGGACAGTCCTACGAGCAGTACTTC
TRBV7-6	TRBJ2-1	few	NA	CASSLGLEGNEQFF	TGTGCCAGCAGCTTAGGGCTTGAGGGGAATGAGCAGTTCTTC
TRBV29-1	TRBJ1-2	many	NA	CSVEVRVTLGIYGYTF	TGCAGCGTTGAAGTCCGAGTAACCCTGGGGATTTATGGCTACACCTTC
TRBV25-1	TRBJ2-7	NA	NA	CASSEYKAGGLEQYF	TGTGCCAGCAGTGAATATAAGGCCGGGGGGCTCGAGCAGTACTTC
TRBV9	TRBJ2-3	NA	NA	CASSAGNGRNPTWYTQYF	TGTGCCAGCAGCGCTGGAAATGGACGGAACCCTACTTGGTATACGCAGTATTTT
TRBV5-8	TRBJ1-1	NA	TRBD1	CASTLRRTGELHTEAFF	TGTGCCAGCACCCTTCGAAGGACAGGAGAACTTCACACTGAAGCTTTCTTT
TRBV10-3	TRBJ2-2	NA	TRBD2	CAILRLAGITGELFF	TGTGCCATCCTCAGACTAGCGGGGATCACCGGGGAGCTGTTTTTT
TRBV27	TRBJ1-1	NA	NA	CASSPGSIRNTEAFF	TGTGCCAGCAGTCCTGGGTCTATTAGGAACACTGAAGCTTTCTTT
TRBV20-1	TRBJ1-5	NA	NA	CSARLGHSNQPQHF	TGCAGTGCCCGCTTGGGGCATAGCAATCAGCCCCAGCATTTT
TRBV5-1	TRBJ2-1	NA	TRBD2	CASSFSGHEQFF	TGCGCCAGCAGCTTTAGCGGGCATGAGCAGTTCTTC
TRBV2	TRBJ1-2	few	NA	CASSEARSYGYTF	TGTGCCAGCAGTGAAGCCCGCTCCTATGGCTACACCTTC
TRBV4-1	TRBJ2-7	few	NA	CASSQGLGNSYEQYF	TGCGCCAGCAGCCAAGGATTAGGGAACTCCTACGAGCAGTACTTC